The 27 T cell receptor beta chains below come from one sample, sequenced in a study of glioma-infiltrating T cells. Amplification of TCR alpha and beta CDR3 regions from RNA used iRepertoire nested multiplex PCR. A single record per CDR3 protein comes from TCRdb applying MiXCR to the multiplex PCR reads. Of about 200,000 distinct CDR3 sequences in the sample, 25% to 35% are singletons; the top ten hold around 21%. Sequenced material: glioma tissue, nonneoplastic brain tissue, or PBMCs (not recorded which). These receptors all stem from a human donor with low-grade glioma or glioblastoma, undergoing nonglioma brain surgery, or in good health (not recorded which).

In its sample, this clonotype was seen many times. The chain combines TRBV4-3 with TRBJ2-3; 12 nucleotides match TRBD2. Germline V CDR1 and CDR2: LGHNA, YSLEER. V lost 4 bases, J lost 1 base, and 3 bases stayed unmatched. There are 16 residues in the CDR3. CDR3 in DNA: TGCGCCAGCAGCCCTCGACTAGCGGGGGGCACAGATACGCAGTATTTT. This translates into CASSPRLAGGTDTQYF.

This clonotype was observed at least ten times. This rearrangement joins TRBV12-3 or TRBV12-4 to TRBJ2-7, with TRBD2 as a possible D gene (6 bases). Trimming pared 8 bases from V and 6 bases from J, leaving 17 bases between. This CDR3 contains 13 residues. Here the CDR3 reads CASHLGGKGEQYF. DNA for the CDR3: TGTGCCAGCCACCTCGGCGGGAAGGGCGAGCAGTACTTC.

This clonotype was seen ten or more times. V is TRBV28 and J is TRBJ1-2, with TRBD1 matching over 7 bases. After removal of 5 bases from V and 8 bases from J, the junction contained 11 bases not matched to a gene. Germline CDR1 and CDR2: MDHEN and SYDVKM. The CDR3 is 14 residues long. The CDR3, as DNA: TGTGCCAGCAGTCATCCAAGACAGGGCTGGGGCTACACCTTC. Translated, it gives CASSHPRQGWGYTF.

To note about this clonotype: A much larger clone is a single base away; this may be a read error. The gene calls are TRBV5-5 and TRBJ2-3, with 8 bases that match TRBD1. From germline, CDR1 is SGHKS and CDR2 YYEKEE (reference sequence). The length of the CDR3 is 13 residues. Trimming cost V 5 bases and J 8 bases; bases outside gene matches: 7. The CDR3 DNA reads as TGTGCCAGCAGGGACAGGGTCAGAGGTACGCAGTATTTT. Protein: CASRDRVRGTQYF. The full variable domain, completed using reference TRBV5-5 and TRBJ2-3, is DAGVTQSPTHLIKTRGQQVTLRCSPISGHKSVSWYQQVLGQGPQFIFQYYEKEERGRGNFPDRFSARQFPNYSSELNVNALLLGDSALYLCASRDRVRGTQYFGPGTRLTVL.

J is TRBJ1-4 and V is TRBV29-1; D is perhaps TRBD1 (5 bases). V was shortened by 4 bases and J by 5 bases, with 8 bases between the two germline ends. Germline V gene lookup returns CDR1 SQVTM and CDR2 ANQGSEA. CDR3 size: 12 residues. This CDR3 is CSVGGANEKLFF. DNA of the CDR3: TGCAGCGTTGGCGGGGCCAATGAAAAACTGTTTTTT.

Note on this clonotype: A read error may be the cause here, since a much bigger clone is one base away. This sequence joins TRBV5-1 and TRBJ2-1, with D possibly being TRBD1 (6 bases). CDR1 is SGHRS, CDR2 YFSETQ, per germline. Trimming pared 5 bases from V and 11 bases from J, leaving 17 bases between. This CDR3 is built from 13 residues. For the CDR3, the DNA is TGCGCCAGCAGATCATTCCAGGGGAATCAGCAGTTCTTC. It specifies CASRSFQGNQQFF.

This clonotype appeared many times. The chain recombines TRBV6-1 with TRBJ2-3, with TRBD2 matching 9 bases. The CDR3 totals 14 residues. The V segment lost 11 bases and the J segment 2 bases; nucleotides outside the gene matches: 8. The V gene's germline CDR1 is MNHNS and CDR2 SASEGT. The chain's CDR3 is CAAATSGYTDTQYF. The CDR3 nucleotides are TGTGCCGCTGCGACTAGCGGCTACACAGATACGCAGTATTTT.

In the case of this clonotype: At one of its ends the junction is not consistent with the germline gene, which may arise from a read error. V gene TRBV29-1 combines with J gene TRBJ2-3; D ambiguous. The CDR3 sequence is 11 residues long. Germline values: CDR1 SQVTM, CDR2 ANQGSEA. The CDR3 nucleotides read TGCAGCGTCCGTCTCGCAGATACGCATTATTTT. This encodes CSVRLADTHYF.

This clonotype was seen many times. The chain links TRBV7-2 to TRBJ2-1; D ambiguous. The CDR3 is 15 amino acids. Germline loops: CDR1 SGHTA, CDR2 FQGNSA. Trimming shortened V by 2 bases and J by 1 base, and 9 bases separated the two germline ends. This CDR3 is CASSLPRRSYNEQFF. The CDR3 DNA reads as TGTGCCAGCAGCTTACCAAGACGTTCCTACAATGAGCAGTTCTTC.

V gene TRBV19 combines with J gene TRBJ2-1, with 9 bases identical to TRBD2. Trimming cost V 0 bases and J 9 bases; bases outside gene matches: 0. CDR1 LNHDA and CDR2 SQIVND come from the germline V gene (reference sequence). The CDR3 consists of 13 residues. The CDR3 DNA reads TGTGCCAGTAGTATAGATAGCGGGGGTGAGCAGTTCTTC. Translating it yields CASSIDSGGEQFF.

This clonotype was detected only once. A clone one base away is much larger, so this may be a read error. In DNA, the CDR3 is TGTGCCAGCAGTTGCGACGTAGCGGGATATGCCGGGGAGCTGTTTTTT. Amino acids: CASSCDVAGYAGELFF. The chain joins TRBV6-6 to TRBJ2-2; TRBD2 matches 8 bases. The germline V gene has CDR1 MNHNY and CDR2 SVGAGI (reference sequence). With V trimmed by 4 bases and J by 6 bases, 10 bases remained unmatched. The CDR3 sequence is 16 residues long.

Details on this clonotype: With a much larger clone just one base away, this may be a read error. This rearrangement joins TRBV6-5 to TRBJ1-1; D remains ambiguous. Germline CDR1 MNHEY, CDR2 SVGAGI. The CDR3 totals 13 residues. Between the trimmed V and J ends, which lost 6 bases and 5 bases, there was a span of 13 bases. Written as DNA, the CDR3 is TGTGCCAGCAGCTTCTCCTCCGGGACTGAAGCTTTCTTT. This codes for CASSFSSGTEAFF.

This clonotype has ten or more counts. V gene TRBV7-2 combines with J gene TRBJ1-1; perhaps TRBD1 as D (6 bases). V lost 8 bases, J lost 3 bases, and 13 bases lay in between. This CDR3 has 13 residues. Germline V lookup: CDR1 SGHTA, CDR2 FQGNSA. DNA for the CDR3: TGTGCCAGCGCTTCCTCAGGGGACACTGAAGCTTTCTTT. Protein sequence: CASASSGDTEAFF.

The V and J genes are TRBV6-2 or TRBV6-3 and TRBJ2-1; tentatively, D is TRBD1 (6 bases). CDR1 MNHEY and CDR2 SVGEGT come from the germline V gene. CDR3 length: 13 residues. The CDR3: CSNSYGQYNEQFF. Written as DNA, the CDR3 is TGTTCCAACAGTTACGGACAGTACAATGAGCAGTTCTTC.

Concerning this clonotype itself: This sequence may be a read error, since a much larger clone differs from it by one base. The chain joins TRBV5-4 to TRBJ2-3, with 11 bases fitting TRBD2. CDR3 length equals 18 residues. Germline values: CDR1 SGHNT, CDR2 YYREEE (reference sequence). The CDR3 loop reads CASSRTSGRWGGTDTKYF. The CDR3 DNA is TGTGCCAGCAGCCGTACTAGCGGGAGATGGGGCGGCACAGATACGAAGTATTTT.

This clonotype was detected many times. This rearrangement joins TRBV15 to TRBJ2-7, with 8 bases fitting TRBD1. J was trimmed by 2 bases and V by 1 base; bases with no gene match: 7. CDR1 is LNHNV and CDR2 is YYDKDF in the germline V gene (reference sequence). The CDR3 runs 16 residues. The CDR3 coding sequence is TGTGCCACCAGCAGAGGGGGGGACAGGAGACCCTACGAGCAGTACTTC. It specifies CATSRGGDRRPYEQYF.

With regard to this clonotype: This may be a read error, as it is one base from a much larger clone. The chain couples TRBV5-1 to TRBJ2-1; D might be TRBD2 (6 bases). This CDR3 has 13 amino acids. CDR1 is SGHRS and CDR2 is YFSETQ in the germline V gene. CDR3 residues: CTSSLEGLGEQFF. CDR3 nucleotide sequence: TGCACCAGCAGCTTGGAGGGCCTCGGGGAGCAGTTCTTC.

The genes are TRBV4-3 and TRBJ2-7; 10 bases line up with TRBD2. The ends lost 0 bases at V and 4 bases at J; junction bases unmatched: 3. Germline CDR1 LGHNA, CDR2 YSLEER. The CDR3 spans 15 residues. The CDR3 spells CASSQELAGFYEQYF. CDR3 DNA sequence: TGCGCCAGCAGCCAAGAACTAGCGGGATTTTACGAGCAGTACTTC.

This clonotype occurred many times. The chain combines TRBV12-5 with TRBJ2-3; no firm D call. There are 12 residues in the CDR3. With 1 base removed from V and 2 bases from J, the gap between germline ends came to 1 base. CDR1 is LGHNT, CDR2 FRNRAP, per germline. The CDR3 sequence is CASGLDTDTQYF. CDR3 DNA: TGTGCTAGTGGTTTGGACACAGATACGCAGTATTTT.

This chain uses TRBV6-1 with TRBJ2-7, with 9 positions matching TRBD1. With V trimmed by 6 bases and J by 6 bases, 9 bases remained unmatched. The CDR3 covers 14 residues. The germline gives CDR1 MNHNS, CDR2 SASEGT. CDR3 in amino acids: CASRPGQGIGEQYF. CDR3 nucleotide sequence: TGTGCCAGCAGACCGGGACAGGGAATTGGCGAGCAGTACTTC.

The gene calls are TRBV12-3 or TRBV12-4 and TRBJ2-3; 12 bases map to TRBD1. The CDR3 has 17 residues. The V and J ends lost 4 bases and 3 bases, in that order; junction bases with no gene match: 8. CDR3 sequence (DNA): TGTGCCAGCAGTTCCCTTCAGGGACAGGGGGCAACAGATACGCAGTATTTT. Protein product: CASSSLQGQGATDTQYF.

This clonotype has ten or more counts. The chain links TRBV6-1 to TRBJ2-1; 8 positions match TRBD2. The CDR3 contains 12 residues. The germline CDR1 and CDR2 sequences are MNHNS and SASEGT. V lost 5 bases to trimming and J lost 6 bases; unmatched junction nucleotides: 0. The CDR3: CASSTSGNEQFF. CDR3 coding DNA: TGTGCCAGCAGTACTAGCGGCAATGAGCAGTTCTTC.

This clonotype has more than one count but fewer than ten. The chain carries TRBV7-2 and TRBJ2-2; 13 bases agree with TRBD2. V lost 4 bases, J lost 6 bases, and 8 bases stayed unmatched. The germline CDR1 and CDR2 sequences are SGHTA and FQGNSA. The CDR3 has 17 amino acids. Here the CDR3 reads CASSYRLAGGSSGELFF. CDR3 nucleotide sequence: TGTGCCAGCAGCTACCGACTAGCGGGAGGTAGTTCCGGGGAGCTGTTTTTT. Looking up the rest from reference TRBV7-2 and TRBJ2-2 gives the full variable domain: GAGVSQSPSNKVTEKGKDVELRCDPISGHTALYWYRQSLGQGLEFLIYFQGNSAPDKSGLPSDRFSAERTGGSVSTLTIQRTQQEDSAVYLCASSYRLAGGSSGELFFGEGSRLTVL.

A word on this clonotype: A junction boundary mismatches the germline segment, possibly from a read error. This chain connects TRBV4-2 to TRBJ2-1; 12 bases are a match to TRBD2. CDR1 and CDR2 from the germline V gene are LGHNA and YNFKEQ. The CDR3 length is 18 residues. The CDR3 nucleotides read TGTGACAGCAGCCAAGCATTAAGTGGACTAGCGGGACCCGCCGAGCAGTTCTTC. Translated, it gives CDSSQALSGLAGPAEQFF.

The V gene is TRBV14, the J gene TRBJ1-4; tentative D call: TRBD1 (6 bases). This CDR3 is 18 amino acids long. V lost 4 bases to trimming and J lost 8 bases, with 26 bases between them. Germline CDR1 and CDR2: SGHDN and FVKESK. The CDR3, as DNA: TGTGCCAGCAGCCGTAACCGAGGACAGCGGTTCTTCGAAGAAAAACTGTTTTTT. This gives the protein CASSRNRGQRFFEEKLFF.

At least ten counts were recorded for this clonotype. The rearrangement uses TRBV27 and TRBJ2-7, with 8 nucleotides matching TRBD2. Unmatched junction bases numbered 6, after V lost 8 bases and J lost 3 bases. Germline assignment: CDR1 MNHEY and CDR2 SMNVEV (reference sequence). The CDR3 runs to 13 residues. In DNA form, the CDR3 reads TGTGCCAGCCGACTAGCGACTAACTACGAGCAGTACTTC. It specifies CASRLATNYEQYF.

The sample holds many counts of this clonotype. The chain links TRBV7-9 to TRBJ2-7; D perhaps matches TRBD1 (5 bases). The germline V gene has CDR1 SEHNR and CDR2 FQNEAQ (reference sequence). The CDR3 extends over 14 amino acids. The germline V and J ends were trimmed by 7 bases and 0 bases, with 13 bases remaining between them. This CDR3 is CASTPRVSSYEQYF. CDR3 nucleotides: TGTGCCAGCACCCCCAGGGTCTCCTCCTACGAGCAGTACTTC.